The 20 T cell receptor beta chains below come from one sample, sequenced in a study of Ad26.COV2.S vaccination and SARS-CoV-2 variants. The treatment is: some 19 received Ad26.COV2.S at low or high dose, single or two shots; 5 received placebo; per-sample allocation not given. Samples analyzed were those drawn on day 63 after the first vaccine or placebo injection. Clones were sequenced by immunoSEQ multiplex PCR, and TCRdb holds only the in-frame ones, with some missing. The sample has 350,000 to 400,000 clones, 89% seen once. The sequencing here drew on peripheral blood, taken in a trial of Ad26.COV2.S vaccine versus placebo. The source is a person aged 18-65 years who received the Ad26.COV2.S COVID-19 vaccine or a placebo.

The V call is TRBV9, the J call TRBJ1-3; a possible D gene is TRBD1 (6 bases). CDR1 SGDLS and CDR2 YYNGEE come from the germline V gene. Between the trimmed V and J ends, which lost 6 bases and 0 bases, there was a span of 13 bases. The CDR3 runs to 15 residues. The CDR3 here is CASNRGAISGNTIYF. The CDR3 DNA reads as TGTGCCAGCAATCGGGGGGCTATCTCTGGAAACACCATATATTTT.

The rearrangement links TRBV20-1 to TRBJ2-7; TRBD2 matches 8 bases. Germline V gene lookup returns CDR1 DFQATT and CDR2 SNEGSKA (reference sequence). This CDR3 contains 12 residues. V was pared by 3 bases and J by 6 bases, with 4 bases of the junction left unmatched. The CDR3 here is CSASSGGGEQYF. CDR3 coding DNA: TGCAGTGCTAGTTCGGGAGGGGGCGAGCAGTACTTC.

In this sample, this clone turned up once. The chain has TRBV5-5 and TRBJ1-2, with D possibly TRBD1 on 5 matching bases. The CDR3 length is 15 residues. CDR1 and CDR2 (germline): SGHKS, YYEKEE (reference sequence). Trimming took 0 bases from V and 5 from J, leaving 14 bases between them. DNA for the CDR3: TGTGCCAGCAGCTTGGGGGACTCCTGGGGGTATGGCTACACCTTC. This encodes CASSLGDSWGYGYTF.

DNA of the CDR3: TGTGCCAGCAGCCAAACGGGGTACGAGCAGTACTTC. Protein sequence: CASSQTGYEQYF. This chain uses TRBV5-5 with TRBJ2-7, with D possibly TRBD2 on 5 matching bases. V was pared by 4 bases and J by 4 bases, with 9 bases between. Germline-derived CDR1 and CDR2 are SGHKS and YYEKEE (reference sequence). The CDR3 covers 12 residues.

The chain is built from TRBV20-1 and TRBJ1-1; D gene ambiguous. Deletions cut 3 bases from V and 7 bases from J, with 3 bases between. The length of the CDR3 is 9 residues. Germline CDR1 DFQATT, CDR2 SNEGSKA (reference sequence). CDR3 sequence: CSARNEAFF. Written as DNA, the CDR3 is TGCAGTGCTAGGAATGAAGCTTTCTTT.

The DNA for the CDR3 is TGTGCCAGCAGCTTAGGAGAGGTGGACTCCTACGAGCAGTACTTC. Residues: CASSLGEVDSYEQYF. V is TRBV7-8 and J is TRBJ2-7; no clear D gene. Trimming shortened V by 1 base and J by 0 bases, and 10 bases separated the two germline ends. Looked up from germline, CDR1 is SGHVS and CDR2 is FQNEAQ. There are 15 residues in the CDR3.

This chain uses TRBV10-3 with TRBJ2-7; 10 positions agree with TRBD1. Germline assignment: CDR1 ENHRY and CDR2 SYGVKD. V lost 8 bases, J lost 3 bases, and 7 bases stayed unmatched. The CDR3 consists of 14 residues. DNA of the CDR3: TGTGCCATCTCAGACCGGGACAGGGGCTACGAGCAGTACTTC. As protein: CAISDRDRGYEQYF.

The J gene is TRBJ2-7, the V gene TRBV28, with D possibly matching TRBD2 (7 bases). The CDR3 runs 16 residues. Trimming removed 1 base at V and 0 bases at J, with 13 bases between. Germline V gives CDR1 MDHEN, CDR2 SYDVKM. The CDR3 sequence is CASSLSGGPISYEQYF. CDR3 bases: TGTGCCAGCAGTTTATCGGGGGGCCCCATCTCCTACGAGCAGTACTTC.

This chain uses TRBV9 with TRBJ2-7; 8 nucleotides line up with TRBD2. J was trimmed by 0 bases and V by 1 base; bases with no gene match: 3. Germline V CDR1 and CDR2: SGDLS, YYNGEE. CDR3 length: 15 amino acids. This chain's CDR3 is CASSVHGTSSYEQYF. CDR3 nucleotide sequence: TGTGCCAGCAGCGTACACGGGACTAGCTCCTACGAGCAGTACTTC.

The V and J genes are TRBV9 and TRBJ2-1; D gene uncertain. The V end was cut by 0 bases, the J end by 4 bases, with 14 bases between. CDR3 size: 16 residues. From germline, CDR1 is SGDLS and CDR2 YYNGEE. Written as DNA, the CDR3 is TGTGCCAGCAGCGTAGGCAGCGACGAGATTTACAATGAGCAGTTCTTC. Residues: CASSVGSDEIYNEQFF.

This clone was seen only once. This sequence joins TRBV6-5 and TRBJ2-7; D is possibly TRBD1 (6 bases). V lost 0 bases and J lost 3, with 12 bases in between. This CDR3 contains 15 residues. Germline lookup yields CDR1 MNHEY and CDR2 SVGAGI. CDR3 sequence: CASSYSDRINYEQYF. The CDR3 DNA sequence: TGTGCCAGCAGTTACTCCGACAGGATCAACTACGAGCAGTACTTC.

The chain uses TRBV10-3 and TRBJ2-3; 7 bases line up with TRBD2. Trimming took 7 bases from V and 1 from J; bases not matched to a gene: 5. This CDR3 spans 14 amino acids. Germline V gene sequence: CDR1 ENHRY, CDR2 SYGVKD. CDR3 sequence: CAIMEGGRTDTQYF. CDR3 in DNA: TGTGCCATCATGGAGGGAGGGCGCACAGATACGCAGTATTTT.

This clone was observed a single time. The chain uses TRBV7-2 and TRBJ2-1, with 7 bases aligning to TRBD2. Trimming removed 1 base from V and 7 bases from J; junction bases left unmatched: 7. The CDR3 has 15 amino acids. The germline CDR1 and CDR2 sequences are SGHTA and FQGNSA. CDR3 residues: CASSLVSGAGNEQFF. CDR3 in DNA: TGTGCCAGCAGCTTAGTGTCTGGAGCGGGGAATGAGCAGTTCTTC.

V is TRBV3-1 (or the pseudogene TRBV3-2) and J is TRBJ2-1; D is perhaps TRBD2 (7 bases). V lost 1 base and J 7 bases, leaving 14 bases between the germline ends. This CDR3 contains 15 residues. CDR1 and CDR2 (germline): LGHDT, YNNKEL (reference sequence). The CDR3, as DNA: TGTGCCAGCAGCCAAGGGAGAGGGGGGGGTAATGAGCAGTTCTTC. It translates to CASSQGRGGGNEQFF.

This chain joins TRBV7-6 and TRBJ2-1; unclear D gene. The CDR3 is 14 residues long. Trimming cost V 4 bases and J 8 bases, with 15 bases left between them. CDR1 and CDR2 (germline): SGHVS, FNYEAQ. CDR3 in amino acids: CASSSGSLSDEQFF. As DNA, the CDR3 is TGTGCCAGCAGCTCTGGTAGCCTGAGCGATGAGCAGTTCTTC.

This chain uses TRBV11-2 with TRBJ1-1, with TRBD1 identical over 8 bases. The V segment lost 5 bases and the J segment 2 bases; nucleotides outside the gene matches: 13. The CDR3 is 17 amino acids. Germline-derived CDR1 and CDR2 are SGHAT and FQNNGV. The CDR3 loop is CASSLTQPQGANTEAFF. The CDR3 DNA reads TGTGCCAGCAGCCTCACCCAACCCCAGGGGGCCAACACTGAAGCTTTCTTT.

V usage is TRBV2 and J usage is TRBJ2-1; D is undetermined. This CDR3 spans 13 amino acids. Germline CDR1 reads SNHLY; CDR2 reads FYNNEI. Trimming left V 7 bases short and J 3 bases short, with 10 bases between. DNA for the CDR3: TGTGCCAGCATGGAGATCTTCTACAATGAGCAGTTCTTC. Translation gives CASMEIFYNEQFF.

The chain combines TRBV28 with TRBJ1-6; D might be TRBD1 (6 bases). V was trimmed by 2 bases and J by 7 bases, leaving 9 bases between them. CDR1 and CDR2 from the germline V gene are MDHEN and SYDVKM. This CDR3 region has 14 residues. CDR3 bases: TGTGCCAGCAGTTTAAGGGGGGCGAATTCACCCCTCCACTTT. This gives the protein CASSLRGANSPLHF.

The V gene is TRBV30, the J gene TRBJ2-2; 7 bases are shared with TRBD1. CDR3 length equals 13 residues. The V segment lost 4 bases and the J segment 5 bases; nucleotides outside the gene matches: 4. The germline V gene encodes CDR1 GTSNPN and CDR2 SVGIG (reference sequence). CDR3 sequence reads: CAWNQGVTGELFF. The CDR3 DNA sequence: TGTGCCTGGAACCAGGGGGTTACCGGGGAGCTGTTTTTT.

There are a few counts of this clone. V is TRBV11-2 and J is TRBJ2-3; D gene unclear. This CDR3 comprises 13 residues. Germline V lookup: CDR1 SGHAT, CDR2 FQNNGV. V was pared by 4 bases and J by 5 bases, with 10 bases between. The chain's CDR3 is CASSSGPKDTQYF. CDR3 nucleotide sequence: TGTGCCAGCAGCTCCGGGCCAAAAGATACGCAGTATTTT.